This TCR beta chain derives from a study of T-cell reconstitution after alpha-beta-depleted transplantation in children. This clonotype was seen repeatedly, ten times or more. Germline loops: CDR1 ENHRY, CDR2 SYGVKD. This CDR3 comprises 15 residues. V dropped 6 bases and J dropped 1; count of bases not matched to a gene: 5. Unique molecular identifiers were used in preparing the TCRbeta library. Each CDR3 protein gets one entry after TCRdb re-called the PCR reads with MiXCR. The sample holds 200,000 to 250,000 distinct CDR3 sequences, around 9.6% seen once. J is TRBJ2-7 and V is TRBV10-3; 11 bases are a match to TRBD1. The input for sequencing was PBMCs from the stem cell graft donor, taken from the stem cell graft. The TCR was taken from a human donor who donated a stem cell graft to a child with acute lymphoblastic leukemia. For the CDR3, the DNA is TGTGCCATCAGGACCGGGACAGGGGGTTCCTACGAGCAGTACTTC. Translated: CAIRTGTGGSYEQYF.